This T cell receptor beta chain comes out of a study of follicular helper T cells after annual influenza vaccination (dated by TCRdb to about 2017). The study in broad terms: After each seasonal influenza vaccination, blood samples were collected on days 0, 7 and 28. The 2015 samples were processed right after collection, while the 2013-2014 samples were cryopreserved. One week after vaccination, a second recruited cohort of approximately 11 subjects (Table S1) displayed a similar ICOS+CD38+ cTfh response. Multi-year samples were available for six subjects, with four spanning two vaccination seasons and two spanning three seasons. To study recall of cTfh clones, some subjects were followed across successive annual vaccinations spanning the 2013-2014, 2014-2015 and 2015-2016 seasons.

Paper-wide results and their limitations: Rare clonotypes could not be sampled because productive TCRB sequences were recovered from only roughly 10-20% of the analyzed cells. Day 7 ICOS+CD38+ clones were most often found later in ICOS-CD38- cTfh, suggesting that subset may serve as a memory reservoir. ICOS+CD38+ cTfh clonality correlated with the frequency of that population, and its change correlated with the change in circulating plasmablast frequency. In the assessment of influenza clone enrichment, the possibility that the much larger non-cTfh compartments were undersampled could not be ruled out. With successive annual vaccinations, a recurrent oligoclonal ICOS+CD38+ cTfh response was recalled, and this response contained tetramer and AIM influenza-specific clonotypes.

To note about this clone: Its antigen is unknown. Base-call qualities are not available, and no considerably larger clone is one nucleotide away.

This specimen's time point label, interpreted: 2014-2015 season, pre-vaccination. Seasonal inactivated influenza vaccine (Fluvarix) was administered to adults, and sorted blood CD4 subsets were tracked by TCRB sequencing before and after vaccination. Subjects were considered eligible if community-dwelling and if influenza vaccine had not been received in the prior 6 months. Influenza vaccine contraindications, substance abuse, HIV/AIDS, active malignancy, immunomodulatory medication and active illness such as respiratory infection were included among the exclusion criteria. At each time point, about 40 to 100 mL of blood was collected. Ficoll-Paque PLUS or SepMate separation was used to isolate PBMC. As a comparison non-Tfh subset, CXCR5- memory CD4 T cells were sorted. Before DNA extraction, cell subsets were sorted from PBMC on a BD FACS Aria. Library construction relied on the immunoSEQ multiplex PCR assay. Adaptive Biotechnologies handled the TCRB amplification, library preparation, sequencing and preliminary bioinformatics at Survey level resolution. On the study's bioinformatics: Clonality was calculated in R as 1 minus normalized Shannon entropy, and the Gini index was computed with the R package ineq. To get the overlap score, the summed counts of shared sequences were divided by the total counts of all sequences in both of the compared samples. Fisher's exact test, with an assumed theoretical repertoire of 10^7 TCRB sequences, was used to assess the significance of shared clonotypes. The immuneACCESS repertoire file appears here via TCRdb, limited to in-frame rearrangements. These files lack a portion of the clones; in checked studies, under half of the deficit traces to unresolved V genes, and the cause of the others is not known. V and J calls and clone size are those listed in that table; D and trimming were worked out from the DNA. This sample holds 13,000 to 15,000 clones; approximately 84% were observed only once. About 0.26% of the sample belongs to the ten largest clones.

Relative to germline, V is missing 3 bases and J is missing 10 bases, with 7 bases of the junction outside any gene match. The cysteine opens and the phenylalanine closes a CDR3 of 14 amino acids. Of all the DNA, just the CDR3 is kept, 42 bases in frame from base 1. In the germline V gene, CDR1 corresponds to SGHTA and CDR2 to FQGNSA. This receptor was identified in an adult who received the influenza vaccine. The material sequenced was CXCR5- memory CD4+ T cells sorted from blood, taken on the day of influenza vaccination. In the paper's terms, the cell subset or site label means: CXCR5- memory CD4 T cells. The V and J genes are TRBV7-2 and TRBJ2-1; 9 central nucleotides agree with TRBD2. The CDR3 loop reads CASSFGGGAKEQFF. In nucleotide form, the sequence is TGTGCCAGCAGCTTCGGCGGGGGGGCGAAGGAGCAGTTCTTC.